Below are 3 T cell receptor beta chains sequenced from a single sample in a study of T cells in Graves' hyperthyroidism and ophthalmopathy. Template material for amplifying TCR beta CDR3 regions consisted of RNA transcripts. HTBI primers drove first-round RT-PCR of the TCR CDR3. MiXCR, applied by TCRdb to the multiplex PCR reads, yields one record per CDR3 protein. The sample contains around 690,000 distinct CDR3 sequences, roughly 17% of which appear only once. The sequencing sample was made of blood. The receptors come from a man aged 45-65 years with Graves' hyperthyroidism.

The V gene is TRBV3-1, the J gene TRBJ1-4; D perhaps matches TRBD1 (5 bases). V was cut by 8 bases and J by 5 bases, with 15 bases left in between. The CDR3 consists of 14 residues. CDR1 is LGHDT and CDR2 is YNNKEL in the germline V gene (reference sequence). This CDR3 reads CASAPRDSNEKLFF. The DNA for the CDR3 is TGTGCCAGCGCGCCAAGAGACAGCAATGAAAAACTGTTTTTT.

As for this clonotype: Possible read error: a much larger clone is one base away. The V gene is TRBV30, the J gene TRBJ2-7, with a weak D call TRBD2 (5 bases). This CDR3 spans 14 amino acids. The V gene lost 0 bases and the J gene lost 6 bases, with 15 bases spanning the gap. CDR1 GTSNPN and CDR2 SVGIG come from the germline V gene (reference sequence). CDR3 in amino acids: CAWSVKQRAFEQYF. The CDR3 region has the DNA TGTGCCTGGAGTGTGAAACAGAGGGCCTTCGAGCAGTACTTC.

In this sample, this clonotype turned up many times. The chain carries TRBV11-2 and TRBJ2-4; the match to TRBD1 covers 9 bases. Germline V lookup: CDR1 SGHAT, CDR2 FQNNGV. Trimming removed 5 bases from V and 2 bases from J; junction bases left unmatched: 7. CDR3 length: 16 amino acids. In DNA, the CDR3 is TGTGCCAGCAGCCCGGGACAGGGAATAACCAAAAACATTCAGTACTTC. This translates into CASSPGQGITKNIQYF.